The present T cell receptor beta chain was sequenced within a study of blood T cell repertoires in COVID-19. Participants were aged about 18 to 100 years from around 26 US areas. Deletions cut 5 bases from V and 10 bases from J, with 12 bases between. This CDR3 is 13 amino acids long. Libraries were prepared by immunoSEQ multiplex PCR; TCRdb keeps only in-frame clonotypes and omits some of them. Among 300,000 to 400,000 clones listed, approximately 81% were seen once. Source material: PBMCs or T cells enriched from blood (not recorded which). The source is a woman aged 25-40 years who had been exposed to COVID-19. This sequence joins TRBV12-3 or TRBV12-4 and TRBJ1-6; D is undetermined. CDR3 sequence reads: CASSRKEISPLHF. In nucleotides, the CDR3 is TGTGCCAGCAGTAGAAAGGAGATCTCACCCCTCCACTTT.